The rows below give T cell receptor beta chains drawn from one sample of a study of blood T cell repertoires in COVID-19. Assay used: immunoSEQ multiplex PCR; TCRdb lists only in-frame clones, some missing. This table holds about 120,000 clones, less than 85% found once. The sample taken for sequencing was peripheral blood. These TCRs come from a man in his forties or fifties with acute or convalescent COVID-19. CDR3s include the opening cysteine and the closing phenylalanine or tryptophan. A D gene is named only where the DNA matches it firmly. Size is stated for part of the rows, as once, few or many counts, or as a class when the clone is expanded.

J gene: TRBJ2-3
D gene: -
clone size: -
V gene: TRBV29-1
CDR3 DNA: TGCAGCGTTGACAGGGCCAGCACAGATACGCAGTATTTT
CDR3 protein: CSVDRASTDTQYF

J gene: TRBJ1-4
D gene: -
clone size: -
V gene: TRBV18
CDR3 DNA: TGTGCCAGCTCAGCCCAGGGGACTAATGAAAAACTGTTTTTT
CDR3 protein: CASSAQGTNEKLFF

J gene: TRBJ1-5
D gene: -
clone size: -
V gene: TRBV7-2
CDR3 DNA: TGTGCCAGCAGCTTAGGTGGGGGCGTAAATCAGCCCCAGCATTTT
CDR3 protein: CASSLGGGVNQPQHF

J gene: TRBJ2-1
D gene: TRBD2
clone size: few
V gene: TRBV9
CDR3 DNA: TGTGCCAGCAGCGGGTCTAGCGGGGGGGCGAATGAGCAGTTCTTC
CDR3 protein: CASSGSSGGANEQFF

J gene: TRBJ1-5
D gene: TRBD1
clone size: -
V gene: TRBV7-9
CDR3 DNA: TGTGCCAGCAGCTCACGACAGGGCGACAATCAGCCCCAGCATTTT
CDR3 protein: CASSSRQGDNQPQHF

J gene: TRBJ2-1
D gene: -
clone size: -
V gene: TRBV15
CDR3 DNA: TGTGCCACGAGGACTGTTCACAGCTCCTACAATGAGCAGTTCTTC
CDR3 protein: CATRTVHSSYNEQFF

J gene: TRBJ2-3
D gene: TRBD1
clone size: -
V gene: TRBV5-1
CDR3 DNA: TGCGCCAGCAGCTTGAGAGGGACAGGGTTGGCAGATACGCAGTATTTT
CDR3 protein: CASSLRGTGLADTQYF

J gene: TRBJ2-1
D gene: -
clone size: -
V gene: TRBV12-5
CDR3 DNA: TGTGCTAGTGGTTTTCTAGAGGAGCAGTTCTTC
CDR3 protein: CASGFLEEQFF

J gene: TRBJ2-6
D gene: -
clone size: -
V gene: TRBV5-8
CDR3 DNA: TGTGCCAGCAGCCCGCTAATCTCTGGGGCCAACGTCCTGACTTTC
CDR3 protein: CASSPLISGANVLTF

J gene: TRBJ2-1
D gene: TRBD1
clone size: -
V gene: TRBV5-4
CDR3 DNA: TGTGCCAGCAGCGGGCGACAGGGCAATGAGCAGTTCTTC
CDR3 protein: CASSGRQGNEQFF

J gene: TRBJ1-4
D gene: TRBD1
clone size: -
V gene: TRBV29-1
CDR3 DNA: TGCAGCGCCTCCGGGACAGGGGATGAAAAACTGTTTTTT
CDR3 protein: CSASGTGDEKLFF

J gene: TRBJ2-2
D gene: TRBD2
clone size: -
V gene: TRBV6-5
CDR3 DNA: TGTGCCAGCAGACTTAGCGGGGAAGGGGCCGGGGAGCTGTTTTTT
CDR3 protein: CASRLSGEGAGELFF

J gene: TRBJ1-6
D gene: -
clone size: -
V gene: TRBV11-3
CDR3 DNA: TGTGCCAGCAGCCAGCAGGGAGGTAATTCACCCCTCCACTTT
CDR3 protein: CASSQQGGNSPLHF

J gene: TRBJ1-1
D gene: -
clone size: few
V gene: TRBV18
CDR3 DNA: TGTGCCAGCTCACCAGGGCAAATGAACACTGAAGCTTTCTTT
CDR3 protein: CASSPGQMNTEAFF

J gene: TRBJ2-2
D gene: TRBD2
clone size: -
V gene: TRBV7-9
CDR3 DNA: TGTGCCAGCAGCCCCGGACTAGCGGGGGGGCTCATAGCCGGGGAGCTGTTTTTT
CDR3 protein: CASSPGLAGGLIAGELFF

J gene: TRBJ2-1
D gene: TRBD2
clone size: -
V gene: TRBV2
CDR3 DNA: TGTGCCAGCAGTGCCAGACTAGCGGGAGGGAGAGAGCAGTTCTTC
CDR3 protein: CASSARLAGGREQFF

J gene: TRBJ2-7
D gene: -
clone size: -
V gene: TRBV5-1
CDR3 DNA: TGCGCCAGCAGCTTGGGCCCTCCGACAGTAGCCTCCTACGAGCAGTACTTC
CDR3 protein: CASSLGPPTVASYEQYF

J gene: TRBJ1-1
D gene: TRBD1
clone size: once
V gene: TRBV19
CDR3 DNA: TGTGCCAGTAGCCTAAAGGACAGGGGCGGGACTGAAGCTTTCTTT
CDR3 protein: CASSLKDRGGTEAFF

J gene: TRBJ2-1
D gene: TRBD2
clone size: once
V gene: TRBV19
CDR3 DNA: TGTGCCAGCGGGACTAGCGGGGCCACTTACAATGAGCAGTTCTTC
CDR3 protein: CASGTSGATYNEQFF

J gene: TRBJ2-7
D gene: -
clone size: -
V gene: TRBV4-1
CDR3 DNA: TGCGCCAGCAGCCAAGATTCGGAACAGCAGTTTTACGAGCAGTACTTC
CDR3 protein: CASSQDSEQQFYEQYF

J gene: TRBJ2-7
D gene: TRBD1
clone size: few
V gene: TRBV6-1
CDR3 DNA: TGTGCCAGCAGTGAATCTGAGACAGGGGGCTACGAGCAGTACTTC
CDR3 protein: CASSESETGGYEQYF

J gene: TRBJ1-4
D gene: -
clone size: few
V gene: TRBV4-1
CDR3 DNA: TGCGCCAGCAGCCAAGATCCGGCGGATGCAACTAATGAAAAACTGTTTTTT
CDR3 protein: CASSQDPADATNEKLFF